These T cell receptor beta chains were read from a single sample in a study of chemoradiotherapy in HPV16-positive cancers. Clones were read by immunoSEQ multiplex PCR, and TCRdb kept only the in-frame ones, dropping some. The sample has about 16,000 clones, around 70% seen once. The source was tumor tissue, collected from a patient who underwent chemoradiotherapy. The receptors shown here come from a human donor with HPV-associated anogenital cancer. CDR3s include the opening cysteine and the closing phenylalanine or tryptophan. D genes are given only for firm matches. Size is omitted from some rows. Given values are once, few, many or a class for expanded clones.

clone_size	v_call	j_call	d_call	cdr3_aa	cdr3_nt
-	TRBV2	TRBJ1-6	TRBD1	CASPGTGDNSPLHF	TGTGCCAGCCCCGGGACAGGGGATAATTCACCCCTCCACTTT
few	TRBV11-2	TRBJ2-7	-	CASSLVGGYEQYF	TGTGCCAGCAGCTTAGTGGGCGGGTACGAGCAGTACTTC
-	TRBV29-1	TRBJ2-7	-	CSVVTSSYEQYF	TGCAGCGTTGTTACTAGCTCCTACGAGCAGTACTTC
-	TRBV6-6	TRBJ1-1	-	CASSYSEISTEAFF	TGTGCCAGCAGTTACTCGGAAATTTCCACTGAAGCTTTCTTT
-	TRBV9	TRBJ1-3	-	CASSVASGNTIYF	TGTGCCAGCAGCGTAGCCTCTGGAAACACCATATATTTT
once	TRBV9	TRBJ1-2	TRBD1	CASSIHQGVGYGYTF	TGTGCCAGCAGCATTCACCAGGGGGTTGGCTATGGCTACACCTTC
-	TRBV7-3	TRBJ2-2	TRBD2	CASSFGSGGSTGELFF	TGTGCCAGCAGCTTTGGCAGCGGGGGATCCACCGGGGAGCTGTTTTTT
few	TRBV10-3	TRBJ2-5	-	CATSPGRLEETQYF	TGTGCCACCTCTCCGGGACGTCTCGAAGAGACCCAGTACTTC
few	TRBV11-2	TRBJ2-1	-	CASRTDRNSYNEQFF	TGTGCCAGCCGGACCGACAGAAACTCCTACAATGAGCAGTTCTTC
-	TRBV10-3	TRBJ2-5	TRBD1	CAISEAGQGAETQYF	TGTGCCATCAGTGAGGCGGGACAGGGGGCGGAGACCCAGTACTTC
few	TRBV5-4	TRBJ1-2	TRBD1	CASSLANGQGVSGYTF	TGTGCCAGCAGCTTGGCCAATGGACAGGGCGTGTCGGGCTACACCTTC
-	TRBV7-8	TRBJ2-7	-	CASSSRGGTVPYEQYF	TGTGCCAGCAGCTCAAGGGGGGGGACAGTCCCCTACGAGCAGTACTTC
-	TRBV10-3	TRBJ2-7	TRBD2	CAIKNPGWAGVDEQYF	TGTGCCATCAAGAACCCCGGTTGGGCGGGAGTTGACGAGCAGTACTTC
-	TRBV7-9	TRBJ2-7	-	CASSLKATWDRRALEQYF	TGTGCCAGCAGCTTAAAAGCGACCTGGGACCGAAGAGCGCTCGAGCAGTACTTC
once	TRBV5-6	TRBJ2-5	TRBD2	CASSGGASGSIQTQYF	TGTGCCAGCAGCGGGGGGGCTAGCGGGAGTATACAGACCCAGTACTTC
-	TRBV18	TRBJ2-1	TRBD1	CASSLTTGGQDEQFF	TGTGCCAGCTCACTTACGACAGGGGGACAAGATGAGCAGTTCTTC
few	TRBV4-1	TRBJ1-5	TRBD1	CASSHRDRNQPQHF	TGCGCCAGCAGCCACCGGGACAGGAATCAGCCCCAGCATTTT
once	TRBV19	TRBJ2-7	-	CASSIALQFEQYF	TGTGCCAGTAGTATCGCTCTCCAGTTCGAGCAGTACTTC
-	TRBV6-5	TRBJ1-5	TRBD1	CASRRDRAGQPQHF	TGTGCCAGCAGACGGGACAGGGCGGGTCAGCCCCAGCATTTT
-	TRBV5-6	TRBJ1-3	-	CASSSDGNTIYF	TGTGCCAGCAGCTCCGACGGAAACACCATATATTTT
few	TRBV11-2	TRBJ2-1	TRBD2	CASSLGLAVSYNEQFF	TGTGCCAGCAGCTTAGGTCTAGCGGTCTCCTACAATGAGCAGTTCTTC
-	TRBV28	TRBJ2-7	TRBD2	CASSPRGGRYEQYF	TGTGCCAGCAGTCCCCGGGGGGGGCGCTACGAGCAGTACTTC